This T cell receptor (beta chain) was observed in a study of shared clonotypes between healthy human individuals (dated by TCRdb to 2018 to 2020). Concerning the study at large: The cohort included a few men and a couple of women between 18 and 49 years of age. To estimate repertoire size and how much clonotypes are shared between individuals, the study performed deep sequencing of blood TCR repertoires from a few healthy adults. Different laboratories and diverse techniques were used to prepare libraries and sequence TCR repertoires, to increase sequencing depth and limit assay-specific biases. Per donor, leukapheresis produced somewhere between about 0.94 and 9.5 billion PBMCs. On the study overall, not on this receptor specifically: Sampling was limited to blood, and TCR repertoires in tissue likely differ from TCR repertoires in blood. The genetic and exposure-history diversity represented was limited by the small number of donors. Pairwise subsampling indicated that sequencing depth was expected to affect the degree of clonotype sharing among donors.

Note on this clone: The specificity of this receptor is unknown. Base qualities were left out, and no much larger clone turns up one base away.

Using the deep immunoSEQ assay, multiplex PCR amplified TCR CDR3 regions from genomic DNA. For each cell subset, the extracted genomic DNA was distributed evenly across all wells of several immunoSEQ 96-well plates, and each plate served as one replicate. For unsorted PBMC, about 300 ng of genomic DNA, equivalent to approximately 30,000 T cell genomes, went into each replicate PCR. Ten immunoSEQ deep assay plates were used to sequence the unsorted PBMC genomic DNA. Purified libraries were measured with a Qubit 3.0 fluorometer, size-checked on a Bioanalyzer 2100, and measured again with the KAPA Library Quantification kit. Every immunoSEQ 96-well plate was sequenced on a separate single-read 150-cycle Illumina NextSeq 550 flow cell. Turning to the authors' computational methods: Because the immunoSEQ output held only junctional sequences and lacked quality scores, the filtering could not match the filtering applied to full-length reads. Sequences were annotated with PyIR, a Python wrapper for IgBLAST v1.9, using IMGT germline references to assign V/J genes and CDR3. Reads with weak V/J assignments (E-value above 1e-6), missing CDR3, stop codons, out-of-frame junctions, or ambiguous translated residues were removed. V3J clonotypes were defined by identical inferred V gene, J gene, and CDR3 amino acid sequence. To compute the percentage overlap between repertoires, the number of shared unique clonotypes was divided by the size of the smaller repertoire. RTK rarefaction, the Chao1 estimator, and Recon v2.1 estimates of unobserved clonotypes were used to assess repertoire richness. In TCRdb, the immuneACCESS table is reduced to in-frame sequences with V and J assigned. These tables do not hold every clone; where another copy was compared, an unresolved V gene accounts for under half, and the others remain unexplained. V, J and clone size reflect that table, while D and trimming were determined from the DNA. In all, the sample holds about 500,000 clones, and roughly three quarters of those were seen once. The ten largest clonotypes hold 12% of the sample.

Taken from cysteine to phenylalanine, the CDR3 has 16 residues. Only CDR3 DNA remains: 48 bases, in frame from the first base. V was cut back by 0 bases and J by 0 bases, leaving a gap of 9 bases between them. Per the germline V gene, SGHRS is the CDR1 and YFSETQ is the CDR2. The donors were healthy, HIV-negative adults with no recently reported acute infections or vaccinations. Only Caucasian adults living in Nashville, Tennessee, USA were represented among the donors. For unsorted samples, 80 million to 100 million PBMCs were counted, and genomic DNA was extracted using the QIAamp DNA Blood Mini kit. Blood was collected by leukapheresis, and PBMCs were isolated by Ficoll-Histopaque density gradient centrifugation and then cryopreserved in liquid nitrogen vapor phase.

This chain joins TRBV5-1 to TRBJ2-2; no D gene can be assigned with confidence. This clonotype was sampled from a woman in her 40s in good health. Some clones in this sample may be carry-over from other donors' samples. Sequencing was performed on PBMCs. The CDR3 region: CASSLVEVSNTGELFF. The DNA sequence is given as TGCGCCAGCAGCTTGGTAGAAGTATCGAACACCGGGGAGCTGTTTTTT.